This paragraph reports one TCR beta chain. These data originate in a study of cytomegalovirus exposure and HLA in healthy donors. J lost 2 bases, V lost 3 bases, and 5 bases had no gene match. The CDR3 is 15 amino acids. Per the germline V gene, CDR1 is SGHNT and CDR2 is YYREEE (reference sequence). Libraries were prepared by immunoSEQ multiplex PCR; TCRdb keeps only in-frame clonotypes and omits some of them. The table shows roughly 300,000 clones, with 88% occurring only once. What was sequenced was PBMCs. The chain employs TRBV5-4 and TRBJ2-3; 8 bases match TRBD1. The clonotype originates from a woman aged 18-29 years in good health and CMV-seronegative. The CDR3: CASSSGTGFTDTQYF. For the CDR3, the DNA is TGTGCCAGCAGCTCCGGGACAGGATTCACAGATACGCAGTATTTT.